Below are 18 T cell receptor beta chains sequenced from a single sample in a study of cytomegalovirus exposure and HLA in healthy donors. The study ran its PCR with 60 Vbeta and 13 Jbeta primers. Libraries were prepared by immunoSEQ multiplex PCR; TCRdb keeps only in-frame clonotypes and omits some of them. The table includes over 150,000 clones, 65% to 80% detected once. The material sequenced was PBMCs. These receptors originate from a woman aged 40 to 49 in good health and CMV-seropositive.

The chain joins TRBV5-1 to TRBJ1-1; possibly TRBD1 for D (5 bases). The V and J ends lost 0 bases and 2 bases respectively, with 11 bases between them. The CDR3 runs to 15 residues. The V gene's germline CDR1 is SGHRS and CDR2 YFSETQ. The CDR3 spells CASSLGGAKNTEAFF. For the CDR3, the DNA is TGCGCCAGCAGCTTGGGTGGGGCGAAAAACACTGAAGCTTTCTTT.

The V call is TRBV6-5, the J call TRBJ1-4; 7 bases fit TRBD1. Germline V lookup: CDR1 MNHEY, CDR2 SVGAGI. The CDR3 contains 15 residues. Trimming removed 2 bases from V and 4 bases from J; junction bases left unmatched: 4. The CDR3 nucleotides read TGTGCCAGCAGTTACAAGCAGGGGGTTAATGAAAAACTGTTTTTT. Translating gives CASSYKQGVNEKLFF.

This sequence joins TRBV7-2 and TRBJ1-1; a possible D gene is TRBD1 (6 bases). The CDR3 extends over 15 amino acids. Germline V CDR1 and CDR2: SGHTA, FQGNSA. With 1 base removed from V and 1 base from J, the gap between germline ends came to 10 bases. This CDR3 is CASSLEGGANTEAFF. The DNA of the CDR3 is TGTGCCAGCAGCTTAGAGGGGGGGGCGAACACTGAAGCTTTCTTT. Together with reference TRBV7-2 and TRBJ1-1, the CDR3 gives the full variable domain: GAGVSQSPSNKVTEKGKDVELRCDPISGHTALYWYRQSLGQGLEFLIYFQGNSAPDKSGLPSDRFSAERTGGSVSTLTIQRTQQEDSAVYLCASSLEGGANTEAFFGQGTRLTVV.

The chain couples TRBV7-2 to TRBJ1-5; 8 bases map to TRBD1. Germline CDR1 reads SGHTA; CDR2 reads FQGNSA. V lost 7 bases, J lost 5 bases, and 13 bases stayed unmatched. The CDR3 is made up of 16 amino acids. The CDR3 coding sequence is TGTGCCAGCACCCCTGGCCAGGGGGCTAAGGATCAGCCCCAGCATTTT. Translation gives CASTPGQGAKDQPQHF.

For this clone: The junction does not match germline at one end; this may be a read error. The chain joins TRBV18 to TRBJ2-1; unclear D gene. The germline CDR1 and CDR2 sequences are KGHSH and LQKENI. CDR3 length equals 14 residues. As DNA, the CDR3 is TGTGCCAGCTCACCGGGCCCCTCCGACAATGAGCAGTTCTTC. Translation gives CASSPGPSDNEQFF.

The chain employs TRBV2 and TRBJ1-5; a weak D match, TRBD1 (6 bases). CDR3 length equals 15 residues. The ends were cut back, 3 bases at V and 9 bases at J, with 18 bases in the middle. CDR1 is SNHLY and CDR2 is FYNNEI in the germline V gene. CDR3 protein: CASSDGVGGARPQHF. CDR3 nucleotide sequence: TGTGCCAGCAGTGATGGTGTCGGGGGGGCTAGGCCCCAGCATTTT.

The chain links TRBV30 to TRBJ2-3; 11 bases align to TRBD2. There are 14 residues in the CDR3. The J segment lost 5 bases and the V segment lost 8 bases, leaving 9 bases of the junction unmatched. CDR1 is GTSNPN, CDR2 SVGIG, per germline (reference sequence). The CDR3 sequence: CAGILAGAVDTQYF. CDR3 nucleotide sequence: TGTGCCGGGATACTAGCGGGAGCAGTAGATACGCAGTATTTT.

This clone appeared a few times. The V and J genes are TRBV9 and TRBJ2-7; D is perhaps TRBD2 (7 bases). The V end was cut by 3 bases, the J end by 5 bases, with 15 bases between. The CDR3 is 14 amino acids. CDR1 is SGDLS and CDR2 is YYNGEE in the germline V gene. The CDR3, as DNA: TGTGCCAGCAGCGACGGGGGGCAAGTCCACGAGCAGTACTTC. Amino acids: CASSDGGQVHEQYF. The complete variable domain, with remaining parts taken from reference TRBV9 and TRBJ2-7, reads DSGVTQTPKHLITATGQRVTLRCSPRSGDLSVYWYQQSLDQGLQFLIQYYNGEERAKGNILERFSAQQFPDLHSELNLSSLELGDSALYFCASSDGGQVHEQYFGPGTRLTVT.

The rearrangement uses TRBV4-2 and TRBJ2-3; no clear D gene. The CDR3 runs 16 residues. Trimming removed 5 bases from V and 2 bases from J, with 17 bases in between. Germline loops: CDR1 LGHNA, CDR2 YNFKEQ. DNA for the CDR3: TGTGCCAGCAGCAACCCGGAGCGAGGATCCACAGATACGCAGTATTTT. This gives the protein CASSNPERGSTDTQYF.

The rearrangement uses TRBV28 and TRBJ1-4, with TRBD1 as a possible D gene (5 bases). V lost 3 bases and J 0 bases, leaving 8 bases between the germline ends. The CDR3 covers 15 residues. CDR1 is MDHEN, CDR2 SYDVKM, per germline. DNA of the CDR3: TGTGCCAGCAGTTTTGTAGGGGCAACTAATGAAAAACTGTTTTTT. This translates into CASSFVGATNEKLFF.

In its sample, this clone was seen once. This rearrangement joins TRBV10-2 to TRBJ1-6, with a weak D call TRBD1 (6 bases). Per the germline V gene, CDR1 is WSHSY and CDR2 is SAAADI. The CDR3 runs 17 residues. Trimming took 7 bases from V and 6 from J, leaving 22 bases between them. CDR3 protein: CASTDWTGTSLNSPLHF. CDR3 nucleotide sequence: TGCGCCAGCACCGACTGGACCGGGACAAGCCTTAATTCACCCCTCCACTTT.

This clone was observed a single time. The chain links TRBV18 to TRBJ2-1; 10 bases match TRBD2. The CDR3 consists of 18 residues. V trimming: 7 bases; J trimming: 0 bases; junction bases outside the gene matches: 12. Germline loops: CDR1 KGHSH, CDR2 LQKENI. CDR3 sequence (DNA): TGTGCCAGCTATGGAGCGGGAGGGATTATGAGCTCCTACAATGAGCAGTTCTTC. Translated: CASYGAGGIMSSYNEQFF.

This clone appeared once. The chain links TRBV28 to TRBJ1-1, with TRBD1 identical over 8 bases. V shed 11 bases and J 4 bases; nucleotides not matched to a gene: 9. Germline V gene lookup returns CDR1 MDHEN and CDR2 SYDVKM. There are 13 residues in the CDR3. The CDR3 sequence: CAGARGPGTEAFF. The CDR3 coding sequence is TGTGCCGGGGCCAGGGGGCCCGGCACTGAAGCTTTCTTT.

The chain is built from TRBV7-9 and TRBJ2-5; D gene ambiguous. CDR3 length: 12 amino acids. Trimming removed 5 bases from V and 5 bases from J, with 9 bases in between. Germline-derived CDR1 and CDR2 are SEHNR and FQNEAQ (reference sequence). The CDR3 region is CASSNFLETQYF. CDR3 DNA sequence: TGTGCCAGCAGCAACTTCTTGGAGACCCAGTACTTC.

The chain links TRBV7-2 to TRBJ2-5, with D possibly TRBD2 on 6 matching bases. The germline gives CDR1 SGHTA, CDR2 FQGNSA. V dropped 5 bases and J dropped 5 bases, with 18 bases sitting between them. The CDR3 is 15 residues long. The CDR3 region has the DNA TGTGCCAGCAGCATCCAACTAGCCAGTACGGAGACCCAGTACTTC. Its protein product is CASSIQLASTETQYF.

The chain couples TRBV7-9 to TRBJ1-2; D is unresolved. Germline V gives CDR1 SEHNR, CDR2 FQNEAQ (reference sequence). With 6 bases removed from V and 2 bases from J, the gap between germline ends came to 10 bases. The CDR3 covers 13 residues. CDR3 sequence reads: CASSSEENYGYTF. Here the CDR3 DNA reads TGTGCCAGCAGTTCCGAGGAGAACTATGGCTACACCTTC. Full variable domain (missing parts from reference TRBV7-9 and TRBJ1-2): DTGVSQNPRHKITKRGQNVTFRCDPISEHNRLYWYRQTLGQGPEFLTYFQNEAQLEKSRLLSDRFSAERPKGSFSTLEIQRTEQGDSAMYLCASSSEENYGYTFGSGTRLTVV.

V and J are TRBV5-1 and TRBJ2-3, with TRBD2 matching over 11 bases. V dropped 0 bases and J dropped 4; count of bases not matched to a gene: 4. Germline-derived CDR1 and CDR2 are SGHRS and YFSETQ. CDR3 length: 16 amino acids. Here the CDR3 reads CASSLDSSGGADTQYF. As DNA, the CDR3 is TGCGCCAGCAGCTTGGATAGTAGCGGGGGGGCAGATACGCAGTATTTT.

The rearrangement uses TRBV5-1 and TRBJ2-7; D might be TRBD2 (6 bases). The CDR3 has 13 residues. The germline V gene encodes CDR1 SGHRS and CDR2 YFSETQ. V gave up 5 bases and J gave up 6 bases, with 15 bases separating them. The CDR3 nucleotides are TGCGCCAGCAGTGGAGGGGCGCTTCCCGAGCAGTACTTC. It codes for CASSGGALPEQYF.